Detailed here is one T cell receptor (beta chain). This clone's antigen is unknown. Base qualities are not at hand, and no much larger clone is one base apart. V is trimmed back by 3 bases and J by 7 bases, and the junction contains 6 bases that no gene match accounts for. The CDR3, cysteine through phenylalanine, is 14 amino acids long. The sequence is cut down to CDR3 DNA, 42 bases in frame from base 1. CDR1 and CDR2, looked up from the germline V gene, are SNHLY and FYNNEI. Participants in the prospective study were aged about 18 to 100 years, lived in approximately 26 United States geographic areas, and enrolled through a virtual design. In the prospective study, cohorts were assigned on the basis of participant-reported clinical history obtained from a screening survey and a study questionnaire. In the prospective study, whole blood, serum and a nasopharyngeal or oropharyngeal swab were collected from each participant by mobile phlebotomists. Prospective study participants could optionally give additional blood draws and questionnaires over an approximately 2-month period. Blood samples from the prospective study were shipped frozen or at room temperature prior to DNA extraction.

TCRbeta CDR3 regions were amplified from genomic DNA using the immunoSEQ Assay, a bias-controlled multiplex PCR. The original methods were these. The number of nucleated cells in each sample was estimated from the amplification of reference gene primers within the assay. To quantify the absolute abundance of each unique TCRbeta CDR3 rearrangement, sequence reads were collapsed and filtered. For each sample, productive Simpson clonality was calculated as the square root of Simpson's diversity index over productive rearrangements. The clones in this table, taken by TCRdb from immuneACCESS, are in-frame only. Not every clone is retained; where verified, under half of the shortfall comes from an unresolved V gene, and the cause of the rest is unknown. The V and J calls and clone size come from that table; D and trimming were worked out from the DNA. In this sample the table shows 180,000 or so clones, 89% of which occur a single time. Around 2% of the sample is in the top ten clones.

The data derive from a study of blood T cell repertoires in COVID-19 (TCRdb year 2020). A note on the overall study: Collaborator samples came from the United States, Italy and Spain and covered acute and convalescent phases of COVID-19. The material from the prospective study consisted of cDNA or gDNA derived from T cells, B-cell-depleted T cells, or PBMCs. The dataset comprised deeply sampled blood TCRbeta repertoires from subjects exposed to, actively infected with, or recovered from COVID-19. A freely available public database, intended as a resource for researchers studying the immune response to SARS-CoV-2, is where the repertoires were released. The samples were drawn from the first 160 participants of the ongoing ImmuneRACE study and from some 1,300 subjects provided by 6 global collaborators. A de-identified subject ID, COVID-19 status, age in years and sex were almost always included in the sample metadata. Where available, HLA class I and class II types were obtained from metadata supplied by the sample provider rather than from assay-based typing. Paper-wide results and their limitations: The quantity of clinical and demographic metadata differed by source and by participant and was supplied without curation.

The clonotype was recovered from a woman aged 35 to 49 with acute COVID-19. Recombination connected TRBV2 to TRBJ2-1, and TRBD2 aligns with 7 junction nucleotides. The sequenced sample was PBMCs or T cells enriched from blood (not recorded which). CDR3 region: CASSEVAGWNEQFF. The DNA sequence is given as TGTGCCAGCAGTGAGGTAGCGGGTTGGAATGAGCAGTTCTTC. When the CDR3 is completed using the reference TRBV2 and TRBJ2-1 genes on either side, the full variable domain is EPEVTQTPSHQVTQMGQEVILRCVPISNHLYFYWYRQILGQKVEFLVSFYNNEISEKSEIFDDQFSVERPDGSNFTLKIRSTKLEDSAMYFCASSEVAGWNEQFFGPGTRLTVL.